These T cell receptor beta chains were read from a single sample in a study of CXCR3-negative and CXCR3-positive naive CD8 T cells. TCRdb re-called the 5' RACE reads and gives one entry per CDR3 protein, without DNA. This sample's table reports roughly 56,000 distinct CDR3 sequences. The sequencing input was naive CXCR3- CD8+ T cells from blood. Receptor source: a human donor in good health. Some clones in this sample may be carry-over from other donors' samples. Both conserved end residues are part of each CDR3.

CDR3 protein: CASSFLAPGAHTQYF
J gene: TRBJ2-3
V gene: TRBV12-3/TRBV12-4

CDR3 protein: CASSYRDRPTDTQYF
J gene: TRBJ2-3
V gene: TRBV28

CDR3 protein: CATSADTYEQYF
J gene: TRBJ2-7
V gene: TRBV15

CDR3 protein: CASTMPWLAGDEQFF
J gene: TRBJ2-1
V gene: TRBV13

CDR3 protein: CASSLSVGVSTEAFF
J gene: TRBJ1-1
V gene: TRBV7-9

CDR3 protein: CASSQAPPTSTDEQFF
J gene: TRBJ2-1
V gene: TRBV4-2

CDR3 protein: CSARGHDRAKNIQYF
J gene: TRBJ2-4
V gene: TRBV29-1

CDR3 protein: CASSPGESKGETQYF
J gene: TRBJ2-5
V gene: TRBV28

CDR3 protein: CASSGATEAFF
J gene: TRBJ1-1
V gene: TRBV19

CDR3 protein: CASTTSIHLPYNEQFF
J gene: TRBJ2-1
V gene: TRBV12-3/TRBV12-4

CDR3 protein: CASSIGLAGGTDTQYF
J gene: TRBJ2-3
V gene: TRBV5-1

CDR3 protein: CASSQVHGVSEQYF
J gene: TRBJ2-7
V gene: TRBV14

CDR3 protein: CASSSYLSTDTQYF
J gene: TRBJ2-3
V gene: TRBV12-3/TRBV12-4

CDR3 protein: CASSLSGGGLYEQYF
J gene: TRBJ2-7
V gene: TRBV7-6

CDR3 protein: CASSLGSGYEQYF
J gene: TRBJ2-7
V gene: TRBV12-3/TRBV12-4

CDR3 protein: CASSGLPGRANEKLFF
J gene: TRBJ1-4
V gene: TRBV7-6

CDR3 protein: CASSDDWDREKLFF
J gene: TRBJ1-4
V gene: TRBV10-1

CDR3 protein: CSATVRDTDSPLHF
J gene: TRBJ1-6
V gene: TRBV20-1

CDR3 protein: CASSLGQPQHF
J gene: TRBJ1-5
V gene: TRBV28

CDR3 protein: CASTGGETHTQYF
J gene: TRBJ2-3
V gene: TRBV19

CDR3 protein: CASLRASRNTQYF
J gene: TRBJ2-3
V gene: TRBV12-3/TRBV12-4

CDR3 protein: CASSRTQADTQYF
J gene: TRBJ2-3
V gene: TRBV23-1

CDR3 protein: CASSQDLTAQETQYF
J gene: TRBJ2-5
V gene: TRBV4-3

CDR3 protein: CASSVSSGAYGYTF
J gene: TRBJ1-2
V gene: TRBV9

CDR3 protein: CSVVGARRETQYF
J gene: TRBJ2-5
V gene: TRBV29-1

CDR3 protein: CASSLAWTDNEQFF
J gene: TRBJ2-1
V gene: TRBV7-9

CDR3 protein: CASRSGTGHTGELFF
J gene: TRBJ2-2
V gene: TRBV7-3

CDR3 protein: CSVEGVVFGTDTQYF
J gene: TRBJ2-3
V gene: TRBV29-1

CDR3 protein: CASSQPPLAGDQETQYF
J gene: TRBJ2-5
V gene: TRBV11-2

CDR3 protein: CASSLRDDLVGYTF
J gene: TRBJ2-1
V gene: TRBV7-2

CDR3 protein: CASSTGTGSSYEQYF
J gene: TRBJ2-7
V gene: TRBV28

CDR3 protein: CASSQTLVAGGKNTGELFF
J gene: TRBJ2-2
V gene: TRBV7-9

CDR3 protein: CASSLLSGGVLYNEQFF
J gene: TRBJ2-1
V gene: TRBV27

CDR3 protein: CASLGVADTQYF
J gene: TRBJ2-3
V gene: TRBV27

CDR3 protein: CASKMGQGFTGELFF
J gene: TRBJ2-2
V gene: TRBV23-1

CDR3 protein: CASNQAGGTDTQYF
J gene: TRBJ2-3
V gene: TRBV4-1

CDR3 protein: CASSFVQGVYEQYF
J gene: TRBJ2-7
V gene: TRBV28

CDR3 protein: CASSFHGGRLSSYNEQFF
J gene: TRBJ2-1
V gene: TRBV7-3

CDR3 protein: CASSLFQGGTKLFF
J gene: TRBJ1-4
V gene: TRBV6-6

CDR3 protein: CASSLSLHGTDTQYF
J gene: TRBJ2-3
V gene: TRBV12-3/TRBV12-4

CDR3 protein: CASSFSGQGLLTSTDTQYF
J gene: TRBJ2-3
V gene: TRBV11-2

CDR3 protein: CSVETTGRDTGELFF
J gene: TRBJ2-2
V gene: TRBV29-1

CDR3 protein: CSGGAGANTGELFF
J gene: TRBJ2-2
V gene: TRBV29-1

CDR3 protein: CASSQRQGSANEQFF
J gene: TRBJ2-1
V gene: TRBV27

CDR3 protein: CASSFRGLEETQYF
J gene: TRBJ2-5
V gene: TRBV7-9

CDR3 protein: CSAHAGTAYGYTF
J gene: TRBJ1-2
V gene: TRBV29-1

CDR3 protein: CSVEIDRTYEQYF
J gene: TRBJ2-7
V gene: TRBV29-1

CDR3 protein: CASSLGTGGRETQYF
J gene: TRBJ2-5
V gene: TRBV7-2

CDR3 protein: CASSYPGQGAEQYF
J gene: TRBJ2-7
V gene: TRBV6-2/TRBV6-3

CDR3 protein: CASSLLGTESSYEQYF
J gene: TRBJ2-7
V gene: TRBV6-5

CDR3 protein: CASSLAASYEQYF
J gene: TRBJ2-7
V gene: TRBV7-6

CDR3 protein: CASSLAAGGLSTQYF
J gene: TRBJ2-5
V gene: TRBV7-2

CDR3 protein: CASSADREVNTEAFF
J gene: TRBJ1-1
V gene: TRBV19

CDR3 protein: CASSPGGSEQYF
J gene: TRBJ2-7
V gene: TRBV9

CDR3 protein: CASPLRGQGVTDTQYF
J gene: TRBJ2-3
V gene: TRBV21-1

CDR3 protein: CATTIGGEETQYF
J gene: TRBJ2-5
V gene: TRBV6-2/TRBV6-3

CDR3 protein: CASSLRLFVTGSGYEQYF
J gene: TRBJ2-7
V gene: TRBV5-5

CDR3 protein: CASSPGSTASTDTQYF
J gene: TRBJ2-3
V gene: TRBV4-3

CDR3 protein: CASKTAVAINYGYTF
J gene: TRBJ1-2
V gene: TRBV6-4